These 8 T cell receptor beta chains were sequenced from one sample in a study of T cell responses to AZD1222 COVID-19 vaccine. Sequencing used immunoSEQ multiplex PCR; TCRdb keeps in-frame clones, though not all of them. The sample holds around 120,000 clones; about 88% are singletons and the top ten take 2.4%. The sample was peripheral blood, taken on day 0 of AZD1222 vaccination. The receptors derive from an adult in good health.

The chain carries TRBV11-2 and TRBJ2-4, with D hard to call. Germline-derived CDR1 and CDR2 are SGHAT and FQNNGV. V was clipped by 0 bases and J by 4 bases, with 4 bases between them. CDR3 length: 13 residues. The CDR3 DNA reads TGTGCCAGCAGCTTAGAACGGAAAAACATTCAGTACTTC. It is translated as CASSLERKNIQYF.

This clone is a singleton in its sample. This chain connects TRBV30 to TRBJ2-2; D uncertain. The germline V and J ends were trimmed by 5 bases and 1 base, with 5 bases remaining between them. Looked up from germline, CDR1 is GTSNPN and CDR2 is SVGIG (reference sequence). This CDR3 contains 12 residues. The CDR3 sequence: CAWGQNTGELFF. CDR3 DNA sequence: TGTGCCTGGGGGCAGAACACCGGGGAGCTGTTTTTT.

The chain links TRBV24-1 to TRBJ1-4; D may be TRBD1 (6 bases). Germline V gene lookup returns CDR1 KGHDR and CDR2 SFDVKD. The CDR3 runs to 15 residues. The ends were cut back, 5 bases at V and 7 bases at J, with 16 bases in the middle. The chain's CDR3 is CATSAPLGGAEKLFF. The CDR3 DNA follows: TGTGCCACCAGTGCCCCCCTCGGGGGGGCTGAAAAACTGTTTTTT.

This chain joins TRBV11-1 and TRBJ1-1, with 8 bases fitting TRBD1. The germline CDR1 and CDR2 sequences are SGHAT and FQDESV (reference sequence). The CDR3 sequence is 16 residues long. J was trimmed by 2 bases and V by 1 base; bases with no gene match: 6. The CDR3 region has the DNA TGTGCCAGCAGCTTAGGTTCGGACAGGGTAAACACTGAAGCTTTCTTT. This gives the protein CASSLGSDRVNTEAFF.

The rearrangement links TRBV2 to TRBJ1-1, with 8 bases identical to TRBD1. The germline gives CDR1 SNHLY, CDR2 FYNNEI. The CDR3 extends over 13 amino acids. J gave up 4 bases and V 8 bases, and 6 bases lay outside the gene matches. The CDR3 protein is CASSQGASTEAFF. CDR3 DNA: TGTGCCAGCTCCCAGGGGGCGAGCACTGAAGCTTTCTTT. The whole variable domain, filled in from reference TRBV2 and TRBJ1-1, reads EPEVTQTPSHQVTQMGQEVILRCVPISNHLYFYWYRQILGQKVEFLVSFYNNEISEKSEIFDDQFSVERPDGSNFTLKIRSTKLEDSAMYFCASSQGASTEAFFGQGTRLTVV.

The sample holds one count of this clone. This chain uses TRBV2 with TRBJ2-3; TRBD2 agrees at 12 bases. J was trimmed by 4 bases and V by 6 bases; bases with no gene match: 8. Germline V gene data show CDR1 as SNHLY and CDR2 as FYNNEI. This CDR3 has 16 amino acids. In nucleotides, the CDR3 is TGTGCCAGCAGGGTGACTAGCGGGAGAGGGGCAGATACGCAGTATTTT. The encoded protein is CASRVTSGRGADTQYF.

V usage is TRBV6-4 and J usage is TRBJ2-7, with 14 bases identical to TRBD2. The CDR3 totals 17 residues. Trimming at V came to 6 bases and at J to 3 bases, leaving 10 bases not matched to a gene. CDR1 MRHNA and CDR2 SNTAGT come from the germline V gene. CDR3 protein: CASSGRLAGGPNYEQYF. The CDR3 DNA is TGTGCCAGCAGCGGCCGACTAGCGGGAGGGCCAAACTACGAGCAGTACTTC.

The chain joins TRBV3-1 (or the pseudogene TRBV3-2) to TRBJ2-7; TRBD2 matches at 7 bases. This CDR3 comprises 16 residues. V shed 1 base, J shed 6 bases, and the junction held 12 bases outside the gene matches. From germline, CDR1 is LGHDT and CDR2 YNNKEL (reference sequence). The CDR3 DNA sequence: TGTGCCAGCAGCCAAGCCCTAGCGGTGGTGGCTCCCGAGCAGTACTTC. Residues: CASSQALAVVAPEQYF.